This entry features one T cell receptor (beta chain) sequence. What it recognizes is unknown. Generated by immunoSEQ multiplex PCR, the TCRdb table keeps only in-frame clones and is missing some. This table holds about 120,000 clones, about 90% found once. This sample stems from a study of T cell responses to AZD1222 COVID-19 vaccine. Germline loops: CDR1 SNHLY, CDR2 FYNNEI. V was clipped by 7 bases and J by 3 bases, with 15 bases between them. This CDR3 has 14 amino acids. General study results and limits: The reported proportion of spike-specific TCRs targeting unmutated variant regions was nearly half.

This specimen consisted of peripheral blood, obtained on day 0 of AZD1222 vaccination. The chain has TRBV2 and TRBJ1-2; D possibly corresponds to TRBD1 (6 bases). The sequence derives from an adult in good health. The CDR3 DNA is TGTGCCAGCAATCTGGACAGTGGGGACTATGGCTACACCTTC. Its translation is CASNLDSGDYGYTF.